Listed below are T cell receptor beta chains from one sample, sequenced in a study of blood T cell repertoires in COVID-19. Sequencing was performed with immunoSEQ multiplex PCR; in TCRdb, only in-frame clones are kept and a portion is missing. Of hundreds of thousands of clones listed, roughly 79% are singletons. The sample consisted of peripheral blood. These receptors originate from a woman older than 75 with COVID-19, enrolled during active disease. The CDR3 runs from the conserved cysteine through the conserved F or W. D genes are given only for firm matches. A clone size is listed for some rows: how often the clone was seen (once, few, many), or a class if it is expanded.

>NA|TRBJ1-1|NA|TRBV7-9
TGTGCCAGCAGCTTTTCGGGCACTGAAGCTTTCTTT
CASSFSGTEAFF
>NA|TRBJ1-2|TRBD1|TRBV10-3
TGTGCCATCAGCGAGACAGGGACGGGCTACACCTTC
CAISETGTGYTF
>NA|TRBJ2-3|NA|TRBV10-1
TGCGCCACCCTAAACCCCCCAGATACGCAGTATTTT
CATLNPPDTQYF
>NA|TRBJ2-5|NA|TRBV5-4
TGTGCCAGCAGCTTGGGAGGAAGCCAAGAGACCCAGTACTTC
CASSLGGSQETQYF
>NA|TRBJ2-5|TRBD2|TRBV24-1
TGTGCCACCAGTGACCCAGCGGGAGGAGGAGAGACCCAGTACTTC
CATSDPAGGGETQYF
>NA|TRBJ2-1|TRBD2|TRBV7-3
TGTGCCAGCAGCCTGGGGACTAGCAAGGGTAATGAGCAGTTCTTC
CASSLGTSKGNEQFF
>NA|TRBJ2-7|TRBD2|TRBV6-5
TGTGCCACCCTATGGCTAGCGGGGGGCCCCTACGAGCAGTACTTC
CATLWLAGGPYEQYF
>NA|TRBJ1-1|TRBD1|TRBV2
TGTGCCAGCAGTCCCGGGACAGGCCTCACTGAAGCTTTCTTT
CASSPGTGLTEAFF
>NA|TRBJ2-5|NA|TRBV18
TGTGCCAGCTCACCGGGCCAGCAAGAGACCCAGTACTTC
CASSPGQQETQYF
>NA|TRBJ1-1|NA|TRBV10-3
TGTGCCATCAGGTGGGACAATTCGAACACTGAAGCTTTCTTT
CAIRWDNSNTEAFF
>NA|TRBJ2-6|TRBD1|TRBV10-3
TGTGCCATCAGGGACAGGGGGTATGGGGCCAACGTCCTGACTTTC
CAIRDRGYGANVLTF
>NA|TRBJ2-2|TRBD2|TRBV13
TGTGCCAGCATCAGGACTAGCGGGAGGGCCGGGATCACCGGGGAGCTGTTTTTT
CASIRTSGRAGITGELFF
>once|TRBJ1-5|NA|TRBV6-5
TGTGCCAGCAGTAGACAGATCGTTAGCAATCAGCCCCAGCATTTT
CASSRQIVSNQPQHF
>NA|TRBJ1-2|TRBD1|TRBV10-2
TGCGCCAGCAGTGAGATTACAGGGGAACGCTACACCTTC
CASSEITGERYTF